This passage covers 2 T cell receptor beta chains from one sample sequenced in a study of shared clonotypes between healthy human individuals. Sequencing used immunoSEQ multiplex PCR; TCRdb keeps in-frame clones, though not all of them. The sample carries about 610,000 clones, less than 98% recorded once. Input material: naive CD4+ T cells sorted from blood. Documented subset: CD45RA+ positively selected. The receptors were gathered from a woman aged 25 to 45 in good health.

The rearrangement joins TRBV5-1 to TRBJ1-3; D call uncertain. The germline V gene has CDR1 SGHRS and CDR2 YFSETQ. Trimming took off 2 bases at V and 4 bases at J, with 13 bases between the two ends. This CDR3 contains 15 residues. CDR3 protein: CASSLTGLNGNTIYF. CDR3 in DNA: TGCGCCAGCAGCTTAACGGGGTTGAACGGAAACACCATATATTTT.

The chain combines TRBV19 with TRBJ1-2, with TRBD1 as a possible D gene (5 bases). The CDR3 is 12 amino acids. The ends were cut back, 1 base at V and 7 bases at J, with 7 bases in the middle. Germline assignment: CDR1 LNHDA and CDR2 SQIVND (reference sequence). The CDR3 coding sequence is TGTGCCAGTAGTATAGCAGACAGTGGCTACACCTTC. This codes for CASSIADSGYTF.